This TCR beta chain was captured in a study of T cells after yellow fever vaccination. This clonotype was observed a handful of times. What it binds is unknown. The study, taken as a whole, reports: Peaking on day 5 versus 15, the secondary response was faster but weaker. Most primary-vaccination clones recurred post-booster (roughly 97% CD4, over 70% CD8). Shared CD4/CD8 clonotypes were a small share, likely from convergent recombination. The study noted that FACS-sorted repertoires could contain abundant clonotypes contaminating from the bulk population.

The CDR3 is 15 residues long. The germline V and J ends were trimmed by 5 bases and 6 bases, with 17 bases remaining between them. TCRdb re-analysed the 5' RACE reads in MiXCR, keeping a single row per CDR3 protein. The data show around 340,000 distinct CDR3 sequences, 8.7% seen once. The sample consisted of PBMCs, taken on the day of the first yellow fever vaccination. The chain joins TRBV12-3 or TRBV12-4 to TRBJ1-5; TRBD1 might be the D (5 bases). The clonotype originates from a man in his late teens or twenties who received the YFV17D yellow fever vaccine. CDR3 coding DNA: TGTGCCAGCAGTCCTCACGGACAAACCCCTCAGCCCCAGCATTTT. It is translated as CASSPHGQTPQPQHF.